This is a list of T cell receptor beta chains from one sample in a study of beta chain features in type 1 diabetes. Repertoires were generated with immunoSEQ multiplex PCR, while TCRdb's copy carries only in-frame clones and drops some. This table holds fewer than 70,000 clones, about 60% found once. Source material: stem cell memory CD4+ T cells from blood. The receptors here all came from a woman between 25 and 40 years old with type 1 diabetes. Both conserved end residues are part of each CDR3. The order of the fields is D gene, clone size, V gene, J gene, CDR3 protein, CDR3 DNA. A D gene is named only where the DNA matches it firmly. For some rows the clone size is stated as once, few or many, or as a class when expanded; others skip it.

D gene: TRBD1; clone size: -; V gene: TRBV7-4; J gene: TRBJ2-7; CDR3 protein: CASSTRGPSSYEQYF; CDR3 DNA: TGTGCCAGCAGCACCAGGGGGCCCAGCTCCTACGAGCAGTACTTC
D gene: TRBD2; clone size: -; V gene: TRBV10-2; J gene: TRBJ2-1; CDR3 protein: CASSSSGSYPSYNEQFF; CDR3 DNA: TGCGCCAGCAGCTCCAGCGGGAGCTACCCCTCCTACAATGAGCAGTTCTTC
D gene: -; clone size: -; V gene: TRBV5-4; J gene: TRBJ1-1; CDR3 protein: CASSLTGITEAFF; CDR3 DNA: TGTGCCAGCAGCTTGACAGGGATCACTGAAGCTTTCTTT
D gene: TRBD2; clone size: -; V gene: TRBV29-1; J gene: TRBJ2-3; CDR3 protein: CSVEGIAGDTQYF; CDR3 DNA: TGCAGCGTTGAAGGGATAGCGGGAGATACGCAGTATTTT
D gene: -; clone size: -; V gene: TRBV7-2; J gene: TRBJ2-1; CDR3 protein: CASSLEVKTFF; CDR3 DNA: TGTGCCAGCAGCCTAGAAGTTAAAACATTCTTC
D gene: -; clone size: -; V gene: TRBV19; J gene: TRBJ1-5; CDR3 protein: CASSGGQGVQPQHF; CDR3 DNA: TGTGCCAGTAGCGGTGGGCAGGGCGTTCAGCCCCAGCATTTT
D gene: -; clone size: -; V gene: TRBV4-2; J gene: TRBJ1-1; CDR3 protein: CASSRGRDSGNTEAFF; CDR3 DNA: TGTGCCAGCAGCCGAGGGAGGGACTCAGGGAACACTGAAGCTTTCTTT
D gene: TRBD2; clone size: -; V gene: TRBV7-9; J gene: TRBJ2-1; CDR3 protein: CASSLGLTREAYNEQFF; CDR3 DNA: TGTGCCAGCAGCTTAGGGCTAACGCGGGAGGCCTACAATGAGCAGTTCTTC
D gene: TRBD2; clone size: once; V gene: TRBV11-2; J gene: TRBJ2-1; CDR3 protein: CASSLVGGRSYNEQFF; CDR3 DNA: TGTGCCAGCAGCTTAGTGGGCGGGAGGTCCTACAATGAGCAGTTCTTC
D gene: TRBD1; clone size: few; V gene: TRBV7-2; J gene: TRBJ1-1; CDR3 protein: CASSLVRDSHKAFF; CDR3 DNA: TGTGCCAGCAGCTTAGTCAGGGACAGCCATAAAGCTTTCTTT
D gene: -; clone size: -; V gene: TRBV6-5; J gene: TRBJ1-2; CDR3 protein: CASSWTEATYGYTF; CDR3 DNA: TGTGCCAGCAGCTGGACAGAGGCTACATATGGCTACACCTTC
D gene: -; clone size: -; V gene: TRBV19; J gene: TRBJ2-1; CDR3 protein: CASTKAAAYNEQFF; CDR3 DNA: TGTGCCAGTACCAAGGCGGCCGCCTACAATGAGCAGTTCTTC
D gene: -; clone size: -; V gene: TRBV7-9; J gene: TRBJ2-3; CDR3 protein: CASRGSGTDTQYF; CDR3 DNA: TGTGCCAGCAGGGGGTCGGGAACAGATACGCAGTATTTT